The 14 T cell receptor beta chains given below trace back to one sample, sequenced in a study of blood T cell repertoires in COVID-19. Generated by immunoSEQ multiplex PCR, the TCRdb table keeps only in-frame clones and is missing some. This sample has 150,000 to 200,000 clones; around four fifths occur once, and the top ten carry 2.5% to 3.5%. Sequences were obtained from peripheral blood. Receptor source: a woman aged 55-69 years with acute or convalescent COVID-19.

The chain carries TRBV2 and TRBJ2-1; 7 bases are a match to TRBD2. Germline-derived CDR1 and CDR2 are SNHLY and FYNNEI. The CDR3 is 17 residues long. Trimming removed 2 bases from V and 8 bases from J; junction bases left unmatched: 15. This chain's CDR3 is CASSESRNTPGRDEQFF. The CDR3 DNA follows: TGTGCCAGCAGTGAATCGCGGAATACCCCTGGGAGGGATGAGCAGTTCTTC.

The chain combines TRBV10-1 with TRBJ1-2; D may be TRBD1 (6 bases). The CDR3 consists of 13 residues. V lost 1 base to trimming and J lost 3 bases, with 6 bases between them. Looked up from germline, CDR1 is WNHNN and CDR2 is SYGVQD (reference sequence). The CDR3: CASSEYRDYGYTF. CDR3 bases: TGCGCCAGCAGTGAGTACAGGGACTATGGCTACACCTTC.

This chain connects TRBV23-1 to TRBJ2-1; 9 bases match TRBD2. Being an ORF, TRBV23-1 has a function that is uncertain. Germline trimming cut 0 bases from V and 5 bases from J; bases unmatched to any gene: 8. This CDR3 spans 17 amino acids. The CDR3 coding sequence is TGCGCCAGCAGTCAATCTAGGGCGGGGGGGCAAGACAATGAGCAGTTCTTC. This encodes CASSQSRAGGQDNEQFF.

The CDR3 nucleotides read TGTGCCAGCAGTAGGCCGGGACAGGGGAAGTACTTC. It codes for CASSRPGQGKYF. The rearrangement joins TRBV6-5 to TRBJ2-7; TRBD1 matches at 10 bases. The CDR3 contains 12 residues. V gave up 5 bases and J gave up 11 bases; unmatched junction bases: 6. Germline V CDR1 and CDR2: MNHEY, SVGAGI.

This chain connects TRBV19 to TRBJ2-5, with TRBD2 identical over 8 bases. Germline CDR1 and CDR2: LNHDA and SQIVND (reference sequence). V lost 5 bases to trimming and J lost 2 bases; unmatched junction nucleotides: 7. The length of the CDR3 is 15 residues. The CDR3 DNA reads as TGTGCCAGTAGTTCCAGCGGGGGCCAACAAGAGACCCAGTACTTC. Translation gives CASSSSGGQQETQYF.

The J gene is TRBJ2-1, the V gene TRBV19; 11 nucleotides line up with TRBD2. Germline V lookup: CDR1 LNHDA, CDR2 SQIVND (reference sequence). V dropped 7 bases and J dropped 4; count of bases not matched to a gene: 9. The CDR3 contains 16 residues. CDR3 in DNA: TGTGCCAGTACCCCATTAGCGGGGGGGATATACAATGAGCAGTTCTTC. This encodes CASTPLAGGIYNEQFF.

The chain links TRBV4-2 to TRBJ2-5, with TRBD2 matching over 10 bases. The V and J ends lost 4 bases and 4 bases, in that order; junction bases with no gene match: 6. The CDR3 totals 15 residues. The germline gives CDR1 LGHNA, CDR2 YNFKEQ. The CDR3 bases are TGTGCCAGCAGCCTAGAGCGGGGGGGCCGAGAGACCCAGTACTTC. Amino acid sequence: CASSLERGGRETQYF.

The chain uses TRBV19 and TRBJ2-3; tentative D call: TRBD2 (5 bases). V was shortened by 6 bases and J by 0 bases, with 7 bases between the two germline ends. CDR1 is LNHDA, CDR2 SQIVND, per germline (reference sequence). CDR3 length equals 13 residues. In nucleotides, the CDR3 is TGTGCCAGTAGGCGGGCTAGCACAGATACGCAGTATTTT. Translating it yields CASRRASTDTQYF.

This clone was seen more than once but under ten times. The gene calls are TRBV10-2 and TRBJ2-7, with 12 nucleotides matching TRBD1. Germline V gene lookup returns CDR1 WSHSY and CDR2 SAAADI. The V gene end was trimmed by 7 bases and the J gene end by 3 bases; junction bases not matched to a gene: 7. The CDR3 length is 15 residues. The CDR3: CASTQGTGGIYEQYF. In DNA, the CDR3 is TGCGCCAGCACCCAGGGGACAGGGGGCATCTACGAGCAGTACTTC.

This rearrangement joins TRBV28 to TRBJ1-2, with a possible D match to TRBD1 (6 bases). In germline, CDR1 is MDHEN, CDR2 SYDVKM. The CDR3 totals 11 residues. V was pared by 10 bases and J by 4 bases, with 10 bases between. The CDR3 coding sequence is TGTGCCACTGGACAGCCCTATGGCTACACCTTC. It specifies CATGQPYGYTF.

The V gene is TRBV19, the J gene TRBJ1-1; the D gene is possibly TRBD1 (6 bases). Germline CDR1 LNHDA, CDR2 SQIVND (reference sequence). The CDR3 runs 14 residues. The V end lost 7 bases, the J end lost 0 bases, and 12 bases lay between the germline ends. The CDR3 sequence is CASIKRDMNTEAFF. CDR3 sequence (DNA): TGTGCCAGTATTAAGCGGGACATGAACACTGAAGCTTTCTTT.

The chain recombines TRBV5-6 with TRBJ1-2, with D possibly matching TRBD1 (6 bases). This CDR3 is built from 14 residues. Germline V gives CDR1 SGHDT, CDR2 YYEEEE. Trimming cost V 4 bases and J 1 base, with 11 bases left between them. The CDR3 DNA reads as TGTGCCAGCAGCCCTGGACAGCATAACTATGGCTACACCTTC. Its protein is CASSPGQHNYGYTF.

V is TRBV3-1 (or the pseudogene TRBV3-2) and J is TRBJ1-5; 8 bases are shared with TRBD1. This CDR3 contains 14 residues. The germline CDR1 and CDR2 sequences are LGHDT and YNNKEL (reference sequence). Unmatched junction bases numbered 3, after V lost 4 bases and J lost 4 bases. The CDR3 region has the DNA TGTGCCAGCAGCCGTCAGGGGGCAAATCAGCCCCAGCATTTT. Its translation: CASSRQGANQPQHF.

The chain carries TRBV6-6 and TRBJ2-7; 7 nucleotides line up with TRBD1. V gave up 7 bases and J gave up 2 bases; unmatched junction bases: 5. This CDR3 has 13 amino acids. Germline loops: CDR1 MNHNY, CDR2 SVGAGI (reference sequence). The CDR3 region has the DNA TGTGCCAGCATGACAGGGATTACCTACGAGCAGTACTTC. This sequence encodes CASMTGITYEQYF.